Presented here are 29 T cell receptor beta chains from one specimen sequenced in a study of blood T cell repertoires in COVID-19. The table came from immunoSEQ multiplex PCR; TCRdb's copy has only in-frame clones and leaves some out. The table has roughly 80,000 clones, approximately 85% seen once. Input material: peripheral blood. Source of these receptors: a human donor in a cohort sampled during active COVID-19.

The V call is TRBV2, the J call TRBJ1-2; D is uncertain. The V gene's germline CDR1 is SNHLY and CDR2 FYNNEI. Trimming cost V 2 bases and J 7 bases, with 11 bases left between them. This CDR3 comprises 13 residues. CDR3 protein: CASSENRGSGYTF. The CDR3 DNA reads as TGTGCCAGCAGTGAAAACCGGGGAAGTGGCTACACCTTC. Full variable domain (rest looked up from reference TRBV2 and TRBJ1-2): EPEVTQTPSHQVTQMGQEVILRCVPISNHLYFYWYRQILGQKVEFLVSFYNNEISEKSEIFDDQFSVERPDGSNFTLKIRSTKLEDSAMYFCASSENRGSGYTFGSGTRLTVV.

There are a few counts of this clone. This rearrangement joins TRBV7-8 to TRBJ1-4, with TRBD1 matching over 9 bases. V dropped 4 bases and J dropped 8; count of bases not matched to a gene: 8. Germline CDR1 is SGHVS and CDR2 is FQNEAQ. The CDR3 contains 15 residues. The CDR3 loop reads CASSSWGTGLEKLFF. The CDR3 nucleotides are TGTGCCAGCAGCTCATGGGGGACAGGGCTCGAAAAACTGTTTTTT.

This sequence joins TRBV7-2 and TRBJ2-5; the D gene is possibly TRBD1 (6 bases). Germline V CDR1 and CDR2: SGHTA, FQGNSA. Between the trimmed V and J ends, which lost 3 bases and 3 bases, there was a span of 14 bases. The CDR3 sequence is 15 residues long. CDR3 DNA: TGTGCCAGCAGCTTTATGGGCGGACAGAAAGAGACCCAGTACTTC. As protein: CASSFMGGQKETQYF.

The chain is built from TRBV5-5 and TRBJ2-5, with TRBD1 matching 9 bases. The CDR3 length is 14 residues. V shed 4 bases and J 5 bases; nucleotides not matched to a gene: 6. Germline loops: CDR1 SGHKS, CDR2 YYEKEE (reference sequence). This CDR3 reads CASSPGQGLETQYF. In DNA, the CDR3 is TGTGCCAGCAGCCCGGGACAGGGACTGGAGACCCAGTACTTC.

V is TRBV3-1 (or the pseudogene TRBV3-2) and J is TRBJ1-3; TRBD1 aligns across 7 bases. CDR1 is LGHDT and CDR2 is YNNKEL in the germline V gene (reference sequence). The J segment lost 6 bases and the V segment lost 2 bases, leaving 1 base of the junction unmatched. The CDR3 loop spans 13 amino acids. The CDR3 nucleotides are TGTGCCAGCAGCCAAACAGGGGTAAACACCATATATTTT. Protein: CASSQTGVNTIYF.

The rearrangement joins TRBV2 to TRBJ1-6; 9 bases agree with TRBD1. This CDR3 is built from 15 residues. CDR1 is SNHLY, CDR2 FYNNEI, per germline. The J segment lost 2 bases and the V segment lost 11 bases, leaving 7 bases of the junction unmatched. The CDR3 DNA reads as TGTGCCGTGGCGGGGACAGGGACCTATAATTCACCCCTCCACTTT. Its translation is CAVAGTGTYNSPLHF.

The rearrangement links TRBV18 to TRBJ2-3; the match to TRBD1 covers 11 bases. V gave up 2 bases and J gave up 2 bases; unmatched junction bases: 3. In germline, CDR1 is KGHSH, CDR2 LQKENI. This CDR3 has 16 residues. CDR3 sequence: CASSPGTGGYTDTQYF. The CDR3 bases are TGTGCCAGCTCACCAGGGACAGGGGGTTACACAGATACGCAGTATTTT.

This chain's CDR3 is CAISPGMAEAFF. The CDR3 DNA reads TGTGCCATCAGTCCCGGTATGGCTGAAGCTTTCTTT. The chain combines TRBV10-3 with TRBJ1-1, with D unclear. Germline lookup yields CDR1 ENHRY and CDR2 SYGVKD. The CDR3 covers 12 residues. V shed 5 bases and J shed 6 bases, with 10 bases lying between them.

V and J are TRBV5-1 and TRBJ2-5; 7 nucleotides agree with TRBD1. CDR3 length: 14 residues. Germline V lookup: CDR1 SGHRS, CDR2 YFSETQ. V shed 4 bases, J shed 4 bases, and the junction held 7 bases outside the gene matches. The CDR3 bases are TGCGCCAGCAGCCCGTCACAGGGGTCAGAGACCCAGTACTTC. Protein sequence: CASSPSQGSETQYF.

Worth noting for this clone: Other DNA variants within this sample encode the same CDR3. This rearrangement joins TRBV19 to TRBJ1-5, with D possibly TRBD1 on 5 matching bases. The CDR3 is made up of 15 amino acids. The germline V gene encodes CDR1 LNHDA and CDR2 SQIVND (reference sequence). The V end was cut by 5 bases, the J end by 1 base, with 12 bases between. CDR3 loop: CASSGQGRSNQPQHF. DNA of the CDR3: TGTGCCAGTAGTGGCCAGGGTCGGAGCAATCAGCCCCAGCATTTT.

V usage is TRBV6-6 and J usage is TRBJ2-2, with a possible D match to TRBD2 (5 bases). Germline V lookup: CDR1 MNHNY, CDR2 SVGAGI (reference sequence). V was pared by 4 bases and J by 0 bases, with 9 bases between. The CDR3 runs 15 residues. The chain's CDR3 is CASSSSGTNTGELFF. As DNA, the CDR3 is TGTGCCAGCAGTTCGTCCGGGACGAACACCGGGGAGCTGTTTTTT.

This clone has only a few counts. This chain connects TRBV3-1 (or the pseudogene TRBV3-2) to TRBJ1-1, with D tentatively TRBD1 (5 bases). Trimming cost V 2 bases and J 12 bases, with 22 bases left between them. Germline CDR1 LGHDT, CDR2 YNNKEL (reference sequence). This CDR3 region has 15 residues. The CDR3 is CASSQRVSGGAETFF. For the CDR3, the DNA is TGTGCCAGCAGCCAACGGGTTTCGGGGGGAGCGGAGACTTTCTTT.

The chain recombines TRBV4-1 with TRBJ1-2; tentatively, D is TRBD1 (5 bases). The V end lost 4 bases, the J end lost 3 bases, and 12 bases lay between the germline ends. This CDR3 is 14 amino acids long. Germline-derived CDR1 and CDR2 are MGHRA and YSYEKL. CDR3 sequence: CASSPRVVDYGYTF. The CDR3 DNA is TGCGCCAGCAGCCCCAGGGTAGTAGACTATGGCTACACCTTC.

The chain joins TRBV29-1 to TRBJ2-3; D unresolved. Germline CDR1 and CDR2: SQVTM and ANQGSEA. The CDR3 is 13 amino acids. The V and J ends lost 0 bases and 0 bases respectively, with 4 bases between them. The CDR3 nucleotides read TGCAGCGTTGAAGACTCCAGCACAGATACGCAGTATTTT. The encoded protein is CSVEDSSTDTQYF.

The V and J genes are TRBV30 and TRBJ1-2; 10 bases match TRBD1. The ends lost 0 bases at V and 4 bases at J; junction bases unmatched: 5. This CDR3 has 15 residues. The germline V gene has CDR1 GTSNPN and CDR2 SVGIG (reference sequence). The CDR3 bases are TGTGCCTGGAGTGTACCGGGACAGGGGATCTATGGCTACACCTTC. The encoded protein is CAWSVPGQGIYGYTF.

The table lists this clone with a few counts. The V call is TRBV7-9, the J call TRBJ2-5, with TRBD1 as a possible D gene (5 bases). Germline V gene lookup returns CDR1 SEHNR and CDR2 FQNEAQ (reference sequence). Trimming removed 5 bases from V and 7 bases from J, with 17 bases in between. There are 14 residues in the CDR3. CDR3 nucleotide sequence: TGTGCCAGCAGCGATAGGACGTCCCAGGGGACCCAGTACTTC. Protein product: CASSDRTSQGTQYF. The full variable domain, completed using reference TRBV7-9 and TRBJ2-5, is DTGVSQNPRHKITKRGQNVTFRCDPISEHNRLYWYRQTLGQGPEFLTYFQNEAQLEKSRLLSDRFSAERPKGSFSTLEIQRTEQGDSAMYLCASSDRTSQGTQYFGPGTRLLVL.

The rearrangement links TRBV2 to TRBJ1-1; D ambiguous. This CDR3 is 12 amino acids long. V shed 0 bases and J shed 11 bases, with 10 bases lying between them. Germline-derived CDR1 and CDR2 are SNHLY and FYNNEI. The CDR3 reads CASSEAKSAAFF. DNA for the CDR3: TGTGCCAGCAGTGAAGCTAAGTCCGCGGCTTTCTTT.

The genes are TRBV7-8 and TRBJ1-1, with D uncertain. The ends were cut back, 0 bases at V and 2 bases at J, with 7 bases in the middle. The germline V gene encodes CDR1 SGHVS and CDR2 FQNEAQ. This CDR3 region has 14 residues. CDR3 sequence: CASSLAGSNTEAFF. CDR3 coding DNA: TGTGCCAGCAGCTTAGCCGGGTCAAACACTGAAGCTTTCTTT.

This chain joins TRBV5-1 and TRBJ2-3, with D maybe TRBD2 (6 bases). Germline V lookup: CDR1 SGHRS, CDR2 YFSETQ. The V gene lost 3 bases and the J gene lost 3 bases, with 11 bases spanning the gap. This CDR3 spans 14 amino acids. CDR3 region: CASSSPRETDTQYF. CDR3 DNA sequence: TGCGCCAGCAGCTCTCCCCGGGAGACAGATACGCAGTATTTT.

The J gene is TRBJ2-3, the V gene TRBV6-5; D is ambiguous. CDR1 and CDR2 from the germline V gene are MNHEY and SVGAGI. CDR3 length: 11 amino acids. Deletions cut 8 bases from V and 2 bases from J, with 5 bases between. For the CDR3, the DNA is TGTGCCAGCCGACACACAGATACGCAGTATTTT. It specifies CASRHTDTQYF.

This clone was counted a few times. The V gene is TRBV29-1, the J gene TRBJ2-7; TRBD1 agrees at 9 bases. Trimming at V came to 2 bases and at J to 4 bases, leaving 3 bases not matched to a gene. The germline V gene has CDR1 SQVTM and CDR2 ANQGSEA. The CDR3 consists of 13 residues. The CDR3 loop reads CSVEPDRGYEQYF. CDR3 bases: TGCAGCGTTGAACCTGACAGGGGGTACGAGCAGTACTTC.

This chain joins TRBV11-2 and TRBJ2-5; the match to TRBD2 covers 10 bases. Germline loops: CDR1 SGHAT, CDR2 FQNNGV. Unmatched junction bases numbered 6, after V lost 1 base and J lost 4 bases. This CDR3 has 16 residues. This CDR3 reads CASSLVSGGAGETQYF. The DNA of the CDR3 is TGTGCCAGCAGCTTAGTAAGCGGGGGGGCCGGAGAGACCCAGTACTTC.

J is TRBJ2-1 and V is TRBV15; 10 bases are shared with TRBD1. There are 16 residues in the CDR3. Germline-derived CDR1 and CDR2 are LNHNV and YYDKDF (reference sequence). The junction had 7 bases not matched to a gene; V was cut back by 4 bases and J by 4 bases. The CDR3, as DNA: TGTGCCACCAGCAAGTCCGGGACAGGGGCGTACAATGAGCAGTTCTTC. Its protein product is CATSKSGTGAYNEQFF.

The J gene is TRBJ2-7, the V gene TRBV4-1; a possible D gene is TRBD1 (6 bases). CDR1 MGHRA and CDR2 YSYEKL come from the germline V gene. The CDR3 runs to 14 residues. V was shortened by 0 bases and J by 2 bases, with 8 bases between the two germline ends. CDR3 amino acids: CASSQDRGTYEQYF. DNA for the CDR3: TGCGCCAGCAGCCAAGACAGGGGAACCTACGAGCAGTACTTC.

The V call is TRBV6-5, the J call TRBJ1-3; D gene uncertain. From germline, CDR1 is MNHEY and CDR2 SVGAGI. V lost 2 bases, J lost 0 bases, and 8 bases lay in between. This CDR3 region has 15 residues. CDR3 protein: CASSYRWSSGNTIYF. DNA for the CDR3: TGTGCCAGCAGTTACCGGTGGAGCTCTGGAAACACCATATATTTT.

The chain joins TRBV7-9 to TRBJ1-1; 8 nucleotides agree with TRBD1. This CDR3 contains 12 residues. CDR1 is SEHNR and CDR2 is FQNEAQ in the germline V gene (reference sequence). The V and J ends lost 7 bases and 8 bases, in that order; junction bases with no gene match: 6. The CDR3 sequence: CASTFGQGEAFF. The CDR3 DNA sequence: TGTGCCAGCACCTTCGGACAGGGAGAAGCTTTCTTT.

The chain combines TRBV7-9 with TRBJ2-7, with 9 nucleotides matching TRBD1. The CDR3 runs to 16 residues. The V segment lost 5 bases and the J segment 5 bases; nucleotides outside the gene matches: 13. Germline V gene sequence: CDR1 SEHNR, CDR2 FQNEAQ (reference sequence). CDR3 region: CASSRLGGQGLDEQYF. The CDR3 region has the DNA TGTGCCAGCAGCCGCTTGGGTGGACAGGGGCTCGACGAGCAGTACTTC.

The CDR3 protein is CASSFRTGMTYEQYF. CDR3 nucleotides: TGCGCCAGCAGCTTTAGGACAGGAATGACCTACGAGCAGTACTTC. V is TRBV5-1 and J is TRBJ2-7; 7 nucleotides line up with TRBD1. This CDR3 region has 15 residues. Germline CDR1 reads SGHRS; CDR2 reads YFSETQ. The trim removed 2 bases at V and 2 bases at J, leaving 7 bases unmatched.

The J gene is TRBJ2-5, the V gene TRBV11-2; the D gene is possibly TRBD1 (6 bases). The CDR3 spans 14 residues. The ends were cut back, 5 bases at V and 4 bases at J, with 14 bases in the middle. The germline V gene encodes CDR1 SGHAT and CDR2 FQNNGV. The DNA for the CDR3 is TGTGCCAGCAGCCATCCACAGGGAGCAGAGACCCAGTACTTC. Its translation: CASSHPQGAETQYF.